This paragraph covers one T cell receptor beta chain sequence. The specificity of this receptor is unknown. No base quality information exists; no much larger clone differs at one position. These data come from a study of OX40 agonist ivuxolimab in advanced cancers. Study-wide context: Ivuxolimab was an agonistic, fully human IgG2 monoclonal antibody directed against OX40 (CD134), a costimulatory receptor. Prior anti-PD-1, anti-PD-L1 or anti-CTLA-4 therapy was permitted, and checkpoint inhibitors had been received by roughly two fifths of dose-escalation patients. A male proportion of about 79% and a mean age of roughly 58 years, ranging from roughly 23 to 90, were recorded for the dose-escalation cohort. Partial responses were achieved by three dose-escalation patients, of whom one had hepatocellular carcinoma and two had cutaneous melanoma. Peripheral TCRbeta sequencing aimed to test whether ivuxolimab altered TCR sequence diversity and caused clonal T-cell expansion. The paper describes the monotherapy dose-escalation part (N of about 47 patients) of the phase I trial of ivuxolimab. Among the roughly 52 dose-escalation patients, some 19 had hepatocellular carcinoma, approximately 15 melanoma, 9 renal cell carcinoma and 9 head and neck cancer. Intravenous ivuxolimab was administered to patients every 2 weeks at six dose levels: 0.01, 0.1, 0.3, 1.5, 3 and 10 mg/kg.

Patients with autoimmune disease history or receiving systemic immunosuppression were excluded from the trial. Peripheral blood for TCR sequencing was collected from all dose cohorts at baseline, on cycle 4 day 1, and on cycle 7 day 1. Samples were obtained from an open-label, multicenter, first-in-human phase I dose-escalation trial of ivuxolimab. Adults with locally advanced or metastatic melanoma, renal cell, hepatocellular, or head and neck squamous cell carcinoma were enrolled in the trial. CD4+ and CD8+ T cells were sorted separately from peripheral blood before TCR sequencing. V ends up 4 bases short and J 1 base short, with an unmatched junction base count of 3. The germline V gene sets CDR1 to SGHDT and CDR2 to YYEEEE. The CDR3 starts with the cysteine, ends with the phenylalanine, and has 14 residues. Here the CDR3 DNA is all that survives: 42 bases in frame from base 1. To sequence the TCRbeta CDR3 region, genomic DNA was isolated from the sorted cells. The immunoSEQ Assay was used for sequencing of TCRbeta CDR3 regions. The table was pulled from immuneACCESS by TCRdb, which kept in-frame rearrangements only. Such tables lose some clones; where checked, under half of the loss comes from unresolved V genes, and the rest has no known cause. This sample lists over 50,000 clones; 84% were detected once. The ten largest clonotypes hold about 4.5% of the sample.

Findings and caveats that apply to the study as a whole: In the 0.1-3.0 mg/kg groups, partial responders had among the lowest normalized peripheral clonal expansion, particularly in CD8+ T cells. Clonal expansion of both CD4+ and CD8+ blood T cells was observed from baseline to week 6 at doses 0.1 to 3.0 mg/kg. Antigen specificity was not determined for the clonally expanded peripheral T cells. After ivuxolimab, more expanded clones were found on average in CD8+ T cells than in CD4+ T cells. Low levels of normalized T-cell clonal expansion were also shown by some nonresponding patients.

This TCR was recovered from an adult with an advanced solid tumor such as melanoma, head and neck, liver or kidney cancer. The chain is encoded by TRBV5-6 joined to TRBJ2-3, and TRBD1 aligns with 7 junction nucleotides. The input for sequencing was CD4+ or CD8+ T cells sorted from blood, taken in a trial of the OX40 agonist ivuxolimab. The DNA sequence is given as TGTGCCAGCAGCGTTGGACAGGGCACAGATACGCAGTATTTT. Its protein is CASSVGQGTDTQYF.